This TCR beta chain was obtained from a study of a mutant IDH1 vaccine in newly diagnosed glioma. Overall study: Of the patients given treatment, 62.5% were male and 37.5% were female, and a mean age of roughly 40 years was recorded. Previous treatment comprised radiotherapy, temozolomide, or both, mostly both.

Points on this clone: Its target is unknown.

The ends were cut back, 7 bases at V and 8 bases at J, with 24 bases in the middle. CDR3 length equals 16 residues. CDR1 LNHDA and CDR2 SQIVND come from the germline V gene (reference sequence). Assay used: immunoSEQ multiplex PCR; TCRdb lists only in-frame clones, some missing. This sample has more than 25,000 clones, with roughly 87% found just once. Time point reported: week 5, during vaccination. What each vaccine dose contained was 300 ug of mutant IDH1 20-mer peptide, accompanied by topical imiquimod. Here the sequenced sample was peripheral blood mononuclear cells (PBMCs), taken from a glioma patient whose treatment included an IDH1 peptide vaccine. This receptor was taken from a woman between 40 and 55 years old with glioma. Some clones in this sample may be carry-over from other donors' samples. The chain has TRBV19 and TRBJ1-3; D call uncertain. The CDR3 sequence: CASIPRAGDFVDTIYF. CDR3 sequence (DNA): TGTGCCAGTATCCCCCGAGCGGGCGATTTCGTGGACACCATATATTTT.